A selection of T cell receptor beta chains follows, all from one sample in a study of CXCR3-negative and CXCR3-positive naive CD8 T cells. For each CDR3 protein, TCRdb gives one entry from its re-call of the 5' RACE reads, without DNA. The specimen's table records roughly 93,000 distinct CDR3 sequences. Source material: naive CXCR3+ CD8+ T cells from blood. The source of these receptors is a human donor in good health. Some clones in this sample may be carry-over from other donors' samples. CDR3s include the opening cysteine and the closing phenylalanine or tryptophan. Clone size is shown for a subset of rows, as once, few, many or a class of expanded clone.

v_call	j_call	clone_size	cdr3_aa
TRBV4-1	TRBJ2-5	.	CASSQDPVKETQYF
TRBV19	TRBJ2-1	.	CASDPASYNEQFF
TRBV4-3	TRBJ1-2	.	CASSQDRAGLYGYTF
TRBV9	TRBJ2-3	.	CASSNGNRHTDTQYF
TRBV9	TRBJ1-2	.	CASSHPGNVYGYTF
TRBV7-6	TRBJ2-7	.	CASSLAVGLVSYEQYF
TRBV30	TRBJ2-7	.	CAWSGGGPYEQYF
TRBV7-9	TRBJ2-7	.	CASSFPLTYEQYF
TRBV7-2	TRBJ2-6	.	CASSKQDSGANVLTF
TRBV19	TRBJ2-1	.	CASSTQRELSNEQFF
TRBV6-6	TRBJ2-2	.	CASSYLAGELFF
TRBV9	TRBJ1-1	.	CASSFRGGNTEAFF
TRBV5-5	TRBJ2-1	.	CASSLRGSPYNEQFF
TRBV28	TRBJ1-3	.	CASSLSRGPRQDGNTIYF
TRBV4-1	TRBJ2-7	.	CASSPISDSYEQYF
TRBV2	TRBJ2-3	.	CASPEGQATDTQYF
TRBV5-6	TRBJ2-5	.	CASSTVRGETQYF
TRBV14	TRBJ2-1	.	CASTPTGGPYNEQFF
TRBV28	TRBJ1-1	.	CASSSGRATEAFF
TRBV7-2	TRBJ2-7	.	CASRRLSSYEQYF
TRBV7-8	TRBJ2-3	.	CASNDVTGAPDTQYF
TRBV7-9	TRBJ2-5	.	CASSPRDDWETQYF
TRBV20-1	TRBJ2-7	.	CSARDSQARGYEQYF
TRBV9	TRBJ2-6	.	CASSLRDSGANVLTF
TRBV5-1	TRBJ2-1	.	CASGPSVAGYNEQFF
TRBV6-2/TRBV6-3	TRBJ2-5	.	CASSRGDYVRETQYF
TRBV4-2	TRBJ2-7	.	CASSQDPTGSYEQYF
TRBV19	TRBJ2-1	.	CATSHARHHEQFF
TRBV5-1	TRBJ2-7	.	CASSLFSGSEEYF
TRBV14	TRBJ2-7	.	CASSQGTGGSYEQYF
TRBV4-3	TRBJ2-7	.	CASSQGQGNYEQYF
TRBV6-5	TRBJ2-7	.	CASSLGQGSSYEQYF
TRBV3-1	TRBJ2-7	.	CASRKGGSSATEQYF
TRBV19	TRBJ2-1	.	CASSIIGPAGAYPGDEQFF
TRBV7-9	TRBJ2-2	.	CASSSSTGATGELFF
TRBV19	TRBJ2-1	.	CASTGTSGGSYNEQFF
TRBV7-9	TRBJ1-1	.	CASSLLEGVNTEAFF
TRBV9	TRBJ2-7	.	CASSVTGGSYEQYF
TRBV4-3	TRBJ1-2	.	CASSAPWAGYGYTF
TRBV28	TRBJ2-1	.	CASSRSGGGNEQFF
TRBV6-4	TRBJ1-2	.	CANQRGGDRVIDGYTF
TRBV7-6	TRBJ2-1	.	CASSFSQGAYNEQFF
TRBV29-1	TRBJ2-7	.	CSVGQNSYEQYF
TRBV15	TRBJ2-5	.	CATSGVSSPETQYF
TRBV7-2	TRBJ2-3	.	CASRPGTRSTDTQYF
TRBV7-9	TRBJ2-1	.	CASSPPVQGIGFEQFF
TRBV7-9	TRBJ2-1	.	CASSLNNEQLF
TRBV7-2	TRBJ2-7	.	CASSPLLVAGASYEQYF
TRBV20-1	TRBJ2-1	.	CSARGTGDYNEQFF
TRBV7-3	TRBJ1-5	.	CASSLVGNSNQPQHF
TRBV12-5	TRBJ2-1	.	CASGLPSGGPAPSYNEQFF
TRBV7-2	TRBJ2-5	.	CASSSLSGGRVRETQYF
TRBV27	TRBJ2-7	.	CASSTLRGTGDYEQYF
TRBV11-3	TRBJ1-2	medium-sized	CASALRGHYGYTF
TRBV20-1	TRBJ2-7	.	CSARDLQGSTISYEQYF
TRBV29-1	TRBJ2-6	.	CSVDAGTGDSGANVLTF
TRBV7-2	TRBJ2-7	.	CASSGTREYYEQYF